The 15 T cell receptor beta chains below come from one sample, sequenced in a study of cytomegalovirus exposure and HLA in healthy donors. The PCR used 60 Vbeta and 13 Jbeta primers. Measured with immunoSEQ multiplex PCR; TCRdb has only the in-frame clones, and not every one. The sample holds about 72,000 clones, 75% to 85% seen once. The sequenced material came from PBMCs. All receptors derive from a man aged 35 to 55 in good health and CMV-seronegative.

Only a few counts were recorded for this clone. The rearrangement uses TRBV7-9 and TRBJ1-1, with D uncertain. From germline, CDR1 is SEHNR and CDR2 FQNEAQ (reference sequence). The V end lost 5 bases, the J end lost 2 bases, and 9 bases lay between the germline ends. The CDR3 is 13 residues long. CDR3 in amino acids: CASSLTANTEAFF. In DNA form, the CDR3 reads TGTGCCAGCAGCCTTACAGCAAACACTGAAGCTTTCTTT.

The sample holds a few counts of this clone. The gene calls are TRBV9 and TRBJ1-3; tentatively, D is TRBD1 (6 bases). Between the trimmed V and J ends, which lost 3 bases and 1 base, there was a span of 8 bases. Germline assignment: CDR1 SGDLS and CDR2 YYNGEE. This CDR3 contains 14 residues. The CDR3 DNA is TGTGCCAGCAGCGCAGACAGGTCTGGAAACACCATATATTTT. Its protein is CASSADRSGNTIYF.

The V and J genes are TRBV6-5 and TRBJ1-1, with 9 bases matching TRBD1. The germline V gene has CDR1 MNHEY and CDR2 SVGAGI. The trim removed 10 bases at V and 6 bases at J, leaving 3 bases unmatched. The CDR3 runs to 11 residues. The CDR3 loop is CATRTGAEAFF. CDR3 coding DNA: TGTGCCACCCGGACAGGGGCTGAAGCTTTCTTT.

V gene TRBV29-1 combines with J gene TRBJ2-7, with D perhaps TRBD1 (6 bases). Germline V gene lookup returns CDR1 SQVTM and CDR2 ANQGSEA. The CDR3 is 14 residues long. Trimming removed 2 bases from V and 6 bases from J, with 17 bases in between. The CDR3 loop is CSVERLRGSGEQYF. The CDR3 bases are TGCAGCGTTGAAAGGCTGAGGGGGTCAGGCGAGCAGTACTTC.

J is TRBJ2-5 and V is TRBV5-1, with a tentative D call TRBD2 (6 bases). The CDR3 has 13 residues. Trimming pared 3 bases from V and 5 bases from J, leaving 11 bases between. Germline V CDR1 and CDR2: SGHRS, YFSETQ. CDR3 nucleotides: TGCGCCAGCAGCTGGAGGGGATTCGAGACCCAGTACTTC. It translates to CASSWRGFETQYF.

The rearrangement links TRBV19 to TRBJ1-4; 10 bases line up with TRBD1. V was clipped by 6 bases and J by 4 bases; unmatched bases: 5. Germline-derived CDR1 and CDR2 are LNHDA and SQIVND (reference sequence). The CDR3 contains 15 residues. CDR3: CASRDRDRGNEKLFF. The CDR3 coding sequence is TGTGCCAGTAGGGACCGGGACAGGGGTAATGAAAAACTGTTTTTT.

This clone was counted only a few times. This chain uses TRBV5-1 with TRBJ2-7, with 7 bases lining up with TRBD1. V gave up 7 bases and J gave up 2 bases; unmatched junction bases: 6. This CDR3 spans 13 amino acids. Germline V CDR1 and CDR2: SGHRS, YFSETQ. The CDR3 DNA sequence: TGCGCCAGCCGACAGGGTTTTACCTACGAGCAGTACTTC. Amino acid sequence: CASRQGFTYEQYF. Together with reference TRBV5-1 and TRBJ2-7, the CDR3 gives the full variable domain: KAGVTQTPRYLIKTRGQQVTLSCSPISGHRSVSWYQQTPGQGLQFLFEYFSETQRNKGNFPGRFSGRQFSNSRSEMNVSTLELGDSALYLCASRQGFTYEQYFGPGTRLTVT.

This clone was detected only once. The J gene is TRBJ2-7, the V gene TRBV18; D perhaps matches TRBD1 (5 bases). Trimming cost V 0 bases and J 2 bases, with 11 bases left between them. The CDR3 has 15 residues. The germline V gene encodes CDR1 KGHSH and CDR2 LQKENI. For the CDR3, the DNA is TGTGCCAGCTCACCACCATCCAGGGTAACCTACGAGCAGTACTTC. Translation gives CASSPPSRVTYEQYF.

The J gene is TRBJ1-1, the V gene TRBV6-5; D unclear. This CDR3 is 13 amino acids long. V lost 5 bases to trimming and J lost 3 bases, with 10 bases between them. Per germline, CDR1 MNHEY and CDR2 SVGAGI. The CDR3 here is CASSESGYTEAFF. CDR3 in DNA: TGTGCCAGCAGTGAGTCGGGATACACTGAAGCTTTCTTT.

The chain carries TRBV5-1 and TRBJ2-7; 7 nucleotides line up with TRBD2. With V trimmed by 1 base and J by 5 bases, 3 bases remained unmatched. The CDR3 length is 13 residues. CDR1 and CDR2 from the germline V gene are SGHRS and YFSETQ. The CDR3 is CASSLSGENEQYF. The CDR3 DNA sequence: TGCGCCAGCAGCTTGAGCGGGGAAAACGAGCAGTACTTC.

V is TRBV5-1 and J is TRBJ1-4; 9 positions agree with TRBD1. Germline CDR1 SGHRS, CDR2 YFSETQ. The CDR3 loop spans 15 amino acids. The V gene end was trimmed by 2 bases and the J gene end by 3 bases; junction bases not matched to a gene: 2. CDR3 residues: CASSLGQGSNEKLFF. The CDR3 DNA sequence: TGCGCCAGCAGCTTAGGACAGGGGTCTAATGAAAAACTGTTTTTT.

The rearrangement links TRBV9 to TRBJ2-7; no clear D. This CDR3 has 14 amino acids. V lost 0 bases to trimming and J lost 4 bases, with 11 bases between them. From germline, CDR1 is SGDLS and CDR2 YYNGEE. CDR3: CASSVDPTGYEQYF. The CDR3 region has the DNA TGTGCCAGCAGCGTAGACCCGACGGGTTACGAGCAGTACTTC.

The CDR3 nucleotides are TGTGCCAGCAGACTCCCGGGACAGGGGAACGAGCAGTACTTC. Its protein product is CASRLPGQGNEQYF. This sequence joins TRBV6-5 and TRBJ2-5, with TRBD1 identical over 10 bases. The end of the DNA is better explained by TRBJ2-7, so the J call may be wrong. The CDR3 contains 14 residues. Germline CDR1 and CDR2: MNHEY and SVGAGI.

This clone was seen once. The rearrangement joins TRBV28 to TRBJ2-7; possible D gene TRBD2, 5 bases. Looked up from germline, CDR1 is MDHEN and CDR2 is SYDVKM. There are 16 residues in the CDR3. Trimming left V 5 bases short and J 0 bases short, with 17 bases between. CDR3: CASSPSGLPSSYEQYF. CDR3 bases: TGTGCCAGCAGTCCGTCCGGACTCCCCTCCTCCTACGAGCAGTACTTC. Variable domain in full (rest from reference TRBV28 and TRBJ2-7): DVKVTQSSRYLVKRTGEKVFLECVQDMDHENMFWYRQDPGLGLRLIYFSYDVKMKEKGDIPEGYSVSREKKERFSLILESASTNQTSMYLCASSPSGLPSSYEQYFGPGTRLTVT.

J is TRBJ1-1 and V is TRBV5-1; D unclear. The CDR3 spans 15 residues. The V and J ends lost 0 bases and 2 bases respectively, with 11 bases between them. Germline V CDR1 and CDR2: SGHRS, YFSETQ. The CDR3 coding sequence is TGCGCCAGCAGCTTGGGGCGGCCATTTAACACTGAAGCTTTCTTT. Amino acids: CASSLGRPFNTEAFF.